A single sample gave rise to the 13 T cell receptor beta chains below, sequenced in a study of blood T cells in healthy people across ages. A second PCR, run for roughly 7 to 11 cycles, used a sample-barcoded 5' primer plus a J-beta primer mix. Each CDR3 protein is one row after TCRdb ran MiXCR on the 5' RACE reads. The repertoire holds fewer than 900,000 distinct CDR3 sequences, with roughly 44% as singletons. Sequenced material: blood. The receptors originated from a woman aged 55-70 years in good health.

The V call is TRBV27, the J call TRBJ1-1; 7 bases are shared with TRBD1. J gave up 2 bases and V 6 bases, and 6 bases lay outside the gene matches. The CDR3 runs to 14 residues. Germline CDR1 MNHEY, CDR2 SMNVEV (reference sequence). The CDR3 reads CASRPGQLNTEAFF. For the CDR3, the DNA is TGTGCCAGCAGACCGGGACAGCTTAACACTGAAGCTTTCTTT.

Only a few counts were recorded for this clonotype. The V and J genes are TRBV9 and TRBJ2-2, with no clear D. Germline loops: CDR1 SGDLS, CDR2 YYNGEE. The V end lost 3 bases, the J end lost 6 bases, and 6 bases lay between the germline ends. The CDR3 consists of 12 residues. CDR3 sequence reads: CASSAVPGELFF. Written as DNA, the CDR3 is TGTGCCAGCAGCGCGGTCCCCGGGGAGCTGTTTTTT. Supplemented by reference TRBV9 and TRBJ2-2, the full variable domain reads DSGVTQTPKHLITATGQRVTLRCSPRSGDLSVYWYQQSLDQGLQFLIQYYNGEERAKGNILERFSAQQFPDLHSELNLSSLELGDSALYFCASSAVPGELFFGEGSRLTVL.

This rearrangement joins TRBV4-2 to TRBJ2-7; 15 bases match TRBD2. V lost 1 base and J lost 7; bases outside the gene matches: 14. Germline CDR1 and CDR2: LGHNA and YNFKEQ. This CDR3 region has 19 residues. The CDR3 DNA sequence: TGTGCCAGCAGCCAAGGCGGACTAGCGGGGGGGAGCTCCTACAATGAGCAGTACTTC. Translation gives CASSQGGLAGGSSYNEQYF.

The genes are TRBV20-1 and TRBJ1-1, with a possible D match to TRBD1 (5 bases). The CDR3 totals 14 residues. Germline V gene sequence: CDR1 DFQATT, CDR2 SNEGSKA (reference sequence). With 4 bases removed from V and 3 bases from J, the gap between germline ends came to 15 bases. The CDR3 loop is CSATTTRGDTEAFF. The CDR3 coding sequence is TGCAGTGCTACCACTACCCGGGGGGACACTGAAGCTTTCTTT.

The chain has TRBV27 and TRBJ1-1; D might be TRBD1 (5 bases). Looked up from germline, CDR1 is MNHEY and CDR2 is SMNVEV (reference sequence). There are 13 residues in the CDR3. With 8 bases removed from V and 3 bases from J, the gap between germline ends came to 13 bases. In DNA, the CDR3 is TGTGCCAGCCAGGGTTATATTGACACTGAAGCTTTCTTT. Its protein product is CASQGYIDTEAFF.

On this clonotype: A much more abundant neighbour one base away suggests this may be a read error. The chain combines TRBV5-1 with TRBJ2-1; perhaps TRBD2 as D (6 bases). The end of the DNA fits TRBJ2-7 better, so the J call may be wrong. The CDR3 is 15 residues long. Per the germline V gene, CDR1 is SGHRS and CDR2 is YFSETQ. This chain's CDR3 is CASSEVADNYNEQYF. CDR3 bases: TGCGCCAGCAGCGAGGTAGCGGACAACTACAATGAGCAGTACTTC.

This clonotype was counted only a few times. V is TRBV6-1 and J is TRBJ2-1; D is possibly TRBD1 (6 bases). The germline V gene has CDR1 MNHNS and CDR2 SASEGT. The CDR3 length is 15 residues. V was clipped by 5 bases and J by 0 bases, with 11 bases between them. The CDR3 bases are TGTGCCAGCAGTCGGGACATTAGCTCCTACAATGAGCAGTTCTTC. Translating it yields CASSRDISSYNEQFF.

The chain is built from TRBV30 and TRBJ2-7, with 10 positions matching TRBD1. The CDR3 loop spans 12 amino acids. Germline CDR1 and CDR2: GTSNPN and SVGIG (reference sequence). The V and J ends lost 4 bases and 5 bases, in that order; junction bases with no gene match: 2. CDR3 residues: CAWTDRGNEQYF. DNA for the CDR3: TGTGCCTGGACGGACAGGGGGAACGAGCAGTACTTC. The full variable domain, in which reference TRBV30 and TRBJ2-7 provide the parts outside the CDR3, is SQTIHQWPATLVQPVGSPLSLECTVEGTSNPNLYWYRQAAGRGLQLLFYSVGIGQISSEVPQNLSASRPQDRQFILSSKKLLLSDSGFYLCAWTDRGNEQYFGPGTRLTVT.

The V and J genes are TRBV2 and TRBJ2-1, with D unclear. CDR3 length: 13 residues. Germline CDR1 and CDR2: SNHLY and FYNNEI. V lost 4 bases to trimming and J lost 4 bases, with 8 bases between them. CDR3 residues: CASSALVYNEQFF. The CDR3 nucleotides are TGTGCCAGCAGTGCACTCGTTTACAATGAGCAGTTCTTC.

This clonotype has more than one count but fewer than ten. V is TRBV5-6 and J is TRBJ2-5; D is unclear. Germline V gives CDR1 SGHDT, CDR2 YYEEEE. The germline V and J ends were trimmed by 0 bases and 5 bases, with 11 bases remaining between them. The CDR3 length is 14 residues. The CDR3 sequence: CASSLDQADETQYF. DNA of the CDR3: TGTGCCAGCAGCTTGGACCAGGCTGACGAGACCCAGTACTTC.

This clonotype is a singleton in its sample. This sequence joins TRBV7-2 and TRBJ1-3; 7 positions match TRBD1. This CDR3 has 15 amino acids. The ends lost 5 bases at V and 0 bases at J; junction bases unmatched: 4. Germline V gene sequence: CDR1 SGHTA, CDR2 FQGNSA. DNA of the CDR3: TGTGCCAGCAGCCAAACAGGGGTCTCTGGAAACACCATATATTTT. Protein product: CASSQTGVSGNTIYF.

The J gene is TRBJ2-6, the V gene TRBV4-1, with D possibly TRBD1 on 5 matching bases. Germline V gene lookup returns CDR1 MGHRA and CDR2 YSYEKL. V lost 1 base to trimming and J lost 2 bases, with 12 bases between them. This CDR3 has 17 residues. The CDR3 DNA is TGCGCCAGCAGCCAAGTTTCTGTCAGGGCTGGGGCCAACGTCCTGACTTTC. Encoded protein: CASSQVSVRAGANVLTF.

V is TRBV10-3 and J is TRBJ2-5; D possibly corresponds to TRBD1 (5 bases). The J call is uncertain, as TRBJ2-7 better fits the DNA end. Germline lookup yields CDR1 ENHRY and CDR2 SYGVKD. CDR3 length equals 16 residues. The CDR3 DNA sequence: TGTGCCATCAGTGATTCGAGTTACAGGTCCCCCTACGAGCAGTACTTC. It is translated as CAISDSSYRSPYEQYF.